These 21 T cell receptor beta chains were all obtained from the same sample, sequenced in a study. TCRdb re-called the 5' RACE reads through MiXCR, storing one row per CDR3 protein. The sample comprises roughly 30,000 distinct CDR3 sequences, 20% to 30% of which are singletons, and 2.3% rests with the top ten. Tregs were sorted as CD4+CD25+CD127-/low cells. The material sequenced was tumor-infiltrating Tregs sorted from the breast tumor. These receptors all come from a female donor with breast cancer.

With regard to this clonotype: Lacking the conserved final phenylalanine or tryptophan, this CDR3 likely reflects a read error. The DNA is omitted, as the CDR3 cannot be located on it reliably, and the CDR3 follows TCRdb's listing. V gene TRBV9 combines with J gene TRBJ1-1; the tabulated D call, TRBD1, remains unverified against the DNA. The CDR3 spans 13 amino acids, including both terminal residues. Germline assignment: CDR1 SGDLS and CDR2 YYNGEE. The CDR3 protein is CASSVVVGGRGVL.

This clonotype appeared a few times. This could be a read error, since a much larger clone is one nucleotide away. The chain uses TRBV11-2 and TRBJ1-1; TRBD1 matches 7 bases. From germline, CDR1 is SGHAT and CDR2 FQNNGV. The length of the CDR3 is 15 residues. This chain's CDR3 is CASSPWTGMNIEAFF. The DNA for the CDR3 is TGTGCCAGCAGCCCCTGGACAGGTATGAACATTGAAGCTTTCTTT.

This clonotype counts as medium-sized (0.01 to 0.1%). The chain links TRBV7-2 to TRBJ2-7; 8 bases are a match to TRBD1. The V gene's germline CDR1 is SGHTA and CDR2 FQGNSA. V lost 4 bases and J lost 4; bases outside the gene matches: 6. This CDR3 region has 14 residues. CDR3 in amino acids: CASSSRTGKYEQYF. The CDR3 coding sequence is TGTGCCAGCAGCTCTCGGACAGGGAAGTACGAGCAGTACTTC.

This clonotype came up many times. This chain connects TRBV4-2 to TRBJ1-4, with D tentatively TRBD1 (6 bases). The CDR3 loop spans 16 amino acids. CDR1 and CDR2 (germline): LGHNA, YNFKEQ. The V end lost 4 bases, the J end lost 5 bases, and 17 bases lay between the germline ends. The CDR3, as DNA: TGTGCCAGCAGCCGGGACGCGGGGGGCGCGAATGAAAAACTGTTTTTT. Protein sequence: CASSRDAGGANEKLFF.

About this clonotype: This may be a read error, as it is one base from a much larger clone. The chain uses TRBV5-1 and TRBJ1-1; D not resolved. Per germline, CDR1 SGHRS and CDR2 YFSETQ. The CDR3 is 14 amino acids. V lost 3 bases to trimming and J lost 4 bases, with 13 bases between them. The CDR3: CASSSRVTGTEAFF. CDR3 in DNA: TGCGCCAGCAGCTCAAGGGTGACGGGCACTGAAGCTTTCTTT. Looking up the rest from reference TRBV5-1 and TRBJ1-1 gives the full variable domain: KAGVTQTPRYLIKTRGQQVTLSCSPISGHRSVSWYQQTPGQGLQFLFEYFSETQRNKGNFPGRFSGRQFSNSRSEMNVSTLELGDSALYLCASSSRVTGTEAFFGQGTRLTVV.

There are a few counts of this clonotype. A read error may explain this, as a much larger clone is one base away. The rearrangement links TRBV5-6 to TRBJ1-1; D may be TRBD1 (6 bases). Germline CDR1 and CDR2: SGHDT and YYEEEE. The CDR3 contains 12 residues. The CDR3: CANSSPGHLAFF. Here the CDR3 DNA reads TGTGCCAACAGCTCACCGGGACACTTAGCTTTCTTT.

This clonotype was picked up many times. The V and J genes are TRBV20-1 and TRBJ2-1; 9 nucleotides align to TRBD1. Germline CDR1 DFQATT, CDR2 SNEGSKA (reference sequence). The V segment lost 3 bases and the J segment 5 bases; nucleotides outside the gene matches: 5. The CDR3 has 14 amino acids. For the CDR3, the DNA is TGCAGTGCTAGTACCGGGACAGGGAACAATGAGCAGTTCTTC. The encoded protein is CSASTGTGNNEQFF.

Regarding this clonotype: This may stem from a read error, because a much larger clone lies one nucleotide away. CDR3 DNA: TGTGCCAGCAGCTTAAAGGGACTAGCGTACGCAGATACGCAGTATTTT. Encoded protein: CASSLKGLAYADTQYF. V gene TRBV7-3 combines with J gene TRBJ2-3, with TRBD2 identical over 10 bases. The junction had 5 bases not matched to a gene; V was cut back by 1 base and J by 4 bases. The germline CDR1 and CDR2 sequences are SGHTA and FQGTGA. This CDR3 is 16 amino acids long.

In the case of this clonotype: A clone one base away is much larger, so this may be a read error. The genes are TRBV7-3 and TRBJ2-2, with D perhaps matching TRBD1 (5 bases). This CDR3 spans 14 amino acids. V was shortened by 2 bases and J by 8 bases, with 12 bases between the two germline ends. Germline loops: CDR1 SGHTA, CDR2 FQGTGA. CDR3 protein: CASSLCRVSGELFF. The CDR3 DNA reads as TGTGCCAGCAGCTTATGCAGGGTTTCGGGGGAGCTGTTTTTT.

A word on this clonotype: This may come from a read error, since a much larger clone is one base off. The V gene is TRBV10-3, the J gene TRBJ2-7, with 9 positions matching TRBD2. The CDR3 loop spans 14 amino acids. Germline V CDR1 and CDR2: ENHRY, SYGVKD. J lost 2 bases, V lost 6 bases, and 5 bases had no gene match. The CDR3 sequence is CAISGLARAYEQYF. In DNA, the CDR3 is TGTGCCATCAGCGGACTAGCGAGAGCCTACGAGCAGTACTTC.

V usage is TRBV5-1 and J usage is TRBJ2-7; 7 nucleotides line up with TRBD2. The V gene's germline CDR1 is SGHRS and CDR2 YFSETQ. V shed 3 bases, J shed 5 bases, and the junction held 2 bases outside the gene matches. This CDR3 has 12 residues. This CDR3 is CASSWSGDEQYF. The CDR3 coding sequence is TGCGCCAGCAGCTGGAGCGGGGACGAGCAGTACTTC.

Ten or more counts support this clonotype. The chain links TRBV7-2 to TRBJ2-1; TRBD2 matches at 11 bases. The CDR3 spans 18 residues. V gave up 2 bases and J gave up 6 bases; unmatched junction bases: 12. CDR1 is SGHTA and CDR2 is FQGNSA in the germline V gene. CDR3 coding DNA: TGTGCCAGCAGCTTAATCGGCGTTAGCGGGAGGGCCCTCAATGAGCAGTTCTTC. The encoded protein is CASSLIGVSGRALNEQFF.

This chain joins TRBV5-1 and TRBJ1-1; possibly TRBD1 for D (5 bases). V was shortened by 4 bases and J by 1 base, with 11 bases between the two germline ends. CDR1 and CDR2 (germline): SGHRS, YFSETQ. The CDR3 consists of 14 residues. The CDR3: CASSRTTENTEAFF. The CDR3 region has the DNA TGCGCCAGCAGCCGAACGACAGAGAACACTGAAGCTTTCTTT.

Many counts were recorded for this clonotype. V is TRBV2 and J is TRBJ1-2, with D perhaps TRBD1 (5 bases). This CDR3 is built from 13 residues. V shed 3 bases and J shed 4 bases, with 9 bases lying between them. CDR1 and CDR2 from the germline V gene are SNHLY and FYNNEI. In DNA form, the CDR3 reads TGTGCCAGCAGTGACAGGGCAGGCTATGGCTACACCTTC. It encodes CASSDRAGYGYTF.

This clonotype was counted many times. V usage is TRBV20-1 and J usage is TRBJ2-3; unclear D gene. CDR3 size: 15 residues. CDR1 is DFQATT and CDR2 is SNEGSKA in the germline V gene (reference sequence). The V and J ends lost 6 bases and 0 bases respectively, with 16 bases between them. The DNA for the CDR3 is TGCAGTGCCCCTAACGGGCTCGGTAGCACAGATACGCAGTATTTT. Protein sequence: CSAPNGLGSTDTQYF.

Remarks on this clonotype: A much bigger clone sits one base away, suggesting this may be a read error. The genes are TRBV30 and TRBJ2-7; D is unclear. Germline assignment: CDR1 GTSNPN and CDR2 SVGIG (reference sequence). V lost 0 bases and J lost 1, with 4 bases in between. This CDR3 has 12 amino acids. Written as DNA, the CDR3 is TGTGCCTGGAGTGTCCTGTCCTACGAGCAGTACTTC. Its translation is CAWSVLSYEQYF.

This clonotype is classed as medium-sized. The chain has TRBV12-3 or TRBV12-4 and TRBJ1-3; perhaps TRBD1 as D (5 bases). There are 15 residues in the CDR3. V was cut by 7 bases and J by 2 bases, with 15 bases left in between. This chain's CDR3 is CASTRSATAGNTIYF. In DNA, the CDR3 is TGTGCCAGCACTCGATCGGCGACAGCTGGAAACACCATATATTTT.

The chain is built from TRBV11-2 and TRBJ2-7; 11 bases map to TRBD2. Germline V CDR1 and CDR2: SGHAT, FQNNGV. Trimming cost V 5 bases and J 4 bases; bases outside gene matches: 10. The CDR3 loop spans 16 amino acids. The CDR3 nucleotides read TGTGCCAGCAGCACCCTAGCGGGAGGAACCGATTACGAGCAGTACTTC. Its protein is CASSTLAGGTDYEQYF.

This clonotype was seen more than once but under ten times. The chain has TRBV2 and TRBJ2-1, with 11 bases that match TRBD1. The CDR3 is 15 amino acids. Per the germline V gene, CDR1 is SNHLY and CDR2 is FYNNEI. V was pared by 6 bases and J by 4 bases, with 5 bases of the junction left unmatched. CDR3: CASRADRGPYNEQFF. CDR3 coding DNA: TGTGCCAGCAGGGCGGACAGGGGGCCTTACAATGAGCAGTTCTTC. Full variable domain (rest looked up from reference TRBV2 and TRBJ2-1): EPEVTQTPSHQVTQMGQEVILRCVPISNHLYFYWYRQILGQKVEFLVSFYNNEISEKSEIFDDQFSVERPDGSNFTLKIRSTKLEDSAMYFCASRADRGPYNEQFFGPGTRLTVL.

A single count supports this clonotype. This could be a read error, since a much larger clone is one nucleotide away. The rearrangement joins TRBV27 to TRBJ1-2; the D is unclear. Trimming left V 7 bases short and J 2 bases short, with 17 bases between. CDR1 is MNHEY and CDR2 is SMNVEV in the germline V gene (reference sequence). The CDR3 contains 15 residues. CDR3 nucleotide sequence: TGTGCCAGCACCCCTAGACGGGGTGGAAACTATGGCTACACCTTC. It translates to CASTPRRGGNYGYTF.

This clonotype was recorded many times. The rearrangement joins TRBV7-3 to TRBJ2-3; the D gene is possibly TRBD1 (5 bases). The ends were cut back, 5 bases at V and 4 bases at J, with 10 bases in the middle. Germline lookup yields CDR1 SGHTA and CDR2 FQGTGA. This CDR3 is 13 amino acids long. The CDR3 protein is CASSPTAPDTQYF. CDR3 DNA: TGTGCCAGCAGCCCGACAGCCCCAGATACGCAGTATTTT.